Below, one TCR beta chain is given with its context. The antigen is undetermined. Of the isolated RNA, all was reverse transcribed, and so the sequenced material was expressed TCRB transcripts. Clones were sequenced by immunoSEQ multiplex PCR, and TCRdb holds only the in-frame ones, with some missing. The data show more than 140,000 clones, 9.5% to 10% seen once. This sample stems from a study of beta chain features in type 1 diabetes. Study conclusions and caveats: Shorter TCRB CDR3s, moderately but significantly so, marked every one of the four CD4+ subsets in Type 1 diabetes patients.

The CDR3 runs 13 residues. The V gene lost 5 bases and the J gene lost 2 bases, with 9 bases spanning the gap. CDR1 is SGHTA, CDR2 FQGNSA, per germline. The sequence was obtained from a woman between 35 and 50 years old in good health. The rearrangement uses TRBV7-2 and TRBJ1-2; D remains unclear. Sequenced sample: central memory CD4+ T cells from blood. CDR3 region: CASSPGVNYGYTF. The CDR3 DNA reads as TGTGCCAGCAGCCCCGGGGTGAACTATGGCTACACCTTC.